Following are 8 T cell receptor beta chains from one sample sequenced in a study of cytomegalovirus exposure and HLA in healthy donors. The PCR made use of 60 Vbeta and 13 Jbeta primers. Clones were read by immunoSEQ multiplex PCR, and TCRdb kept only the in-frame ones, dropping some. The profile shows under 200,000 clones, around 80% of them singletons. Sequenced sample: PBMCs. These receptors were taken from a woman between 35 and 50 years old in good health and CMV-seropositive.

J is TRBJ2-7 and V is TRBV6-6, with a possible D match to TRBD1 (6 bases). The CDR3 is 12 residues long. V was shortened by 4 bases and J by 5 bases, with 9 bases between the two germline ends. Germline assignment: CDR1 MNHNY and CDR2 SVGAGI (reference sequence). This chain's CDR3 is CASSLTGNEQYF. DNA of the CDR3: TGTGCCAGCAGTTTAACAGGGAACGAGCAGTACTTC.

The chain employs TRBV28 and TRBJ2-6; no firm D call. This CDR3 contains 16 residues. Trimming cost V 3 bases and J 4 bases, with 13 bases left between them. Germline V CDR1 and CDR2: MDHEN, SYDVKM. Here the CDR3 DNA reads TGTGCCAGCAGTTTCTCCCGGTGGGCGGGGGCCAACGTCCTGACTTTC. Its protein product is CASSFSRWAGANVLTF. Combining the CDR3 with reference TRBV28 and TRBJ2-6 gives the whole variable domain DVKVTQSSRYLVKRTGEKVFLECVQDMDHENMFWYRQDPGLGLRLIYFSYDVKMKEKGDIPEGYSVSREKKERFSLILESASTNQTSMYLCASSFSRWAGANVLTFGAGSRLTVL.

The chain combines TRBV27 with TRBJ2-1; 7 bases align to TRBD2. V was pared by 1 base and J by 8 bases, with 5 bases of the junction left unmatched. From germline, CDR1 is MNHEY and CDR2 SMNVEV (reference sequence). This CDR3 comprises 14 residues. The CDR3 loop is CASSLWTGGYEQFF. The CDR3 bases are TGTGCCAGCAGTTTATGGACGGGAGGCTATGAGCAGTTCTTC.

The rearrangement links TRBV16 to TRBJ1-5, with D tentatively TRBD1 (6 bases). CDR3 length: 15 residues. Germline loops: CDR1 KGHSY, CDR2 FQNENV. V was trimmed by 5 bases and J by 5 bases, leaving 16 bases between them. This chain's CDR3 is CASSSTRGRDQPQHF. CDR3 coding DNA: TGTGCCAGCAGCTCTACGAGGGGGAGAGATCAGCCCCAGCATTTT. Complete variable domain (other parts from reference TRBV16 and TRBJ1-5): GEEVAQTPKHLVRGEGQKAKLYCAPIKGHSYVFWYQQVLKNEFKFLISFQNENVFDETGMPKERFSAKCLPNSPCSLEIQATKLEDSAVYFCASSSTRGRDQPQHFGDGTRLSIL.

The chain couples TRBV19 to TRBJ2-1, with TRBD2 as a possible D gene (5 bases). Trimming removed 3 bases at V and 4 bases at J, with 16 bases between. In germline, CDR1 is LNHDA, CDR2 SQIVND (reference sequence). This CDR3 is built from 16 residues. This CDR3 reads CASSIGGLAAYNEQFF. In DNA form, the CDR3 reads TGTGCCAGTAGTATTGGCGGGCTAGCCGCTTACAATGAGCAGTTCTTC. Using reference TRBV19 and TRBJ2-1 for the parts outside the CDR3, the full variable domain is DGGITQSPKYLFRKEGQNVTLSCEQNLNHDAMYWYRQDPGQGLRLIYYSQIVNDFQKGDIAEGYSVSREKKESFPLTVTSAQKNPTAFYLCASSIGGLAAYNEQFFGPGTRLTVL.

The rearrangement joins TRBV14 to TRBJ2-5, with TRBD2 identical over 11 bases. Germline-derived CDR1 and CDR2 are SGHDN and FVKESK. The CDR3 totals 21 residues. V dropped 4 bases and J dropped 1; count of bases not matched to a gene: 20. CDR3 DNA sequence: TGTGCCAGCAGCCGCACCAGACAGGGATTTTTGGGACTAGCGGCCCAAGAGACCCAGTACTTC. Its translation is CASSRTRQGFLGLAAQETQYF.

This chain uses TRBV6-6 with TRBJ1-1, with 7 bases matching TRBD1. The germline V gene encodes CDR1 MNHNY and CDR2 SVGAGI (reference sequence). The CDR3 contains 15 residues. V dropped 0 bases and J dropped 4; count of bases not matched to a gene: 5. In DNA form, the CDR3 reads TGTGCCAGCAGTTACTCGTCGCAGGGGGGCACTGAAGCTTTCTTT. Translation: CASSYSSQGGTEAFF.

The J gene is TRBJ2-7, the V gene TRBV13; weak D call: TRBD1 (5 bases). V gave up 5 bases and J gave up 0 bases, with 11 bases separating them. The V gene's germline CDR1 is PRHDT and CDR2 FYEKMQ (reference sequence). The CDR3 is 14 amino acids. CDR3 DNA sequence: TGTGCCAGCAGCCACTCGGACACCTCCTACGAGCAGTACTTC. This encodes CASSHSDTSYEQYF.